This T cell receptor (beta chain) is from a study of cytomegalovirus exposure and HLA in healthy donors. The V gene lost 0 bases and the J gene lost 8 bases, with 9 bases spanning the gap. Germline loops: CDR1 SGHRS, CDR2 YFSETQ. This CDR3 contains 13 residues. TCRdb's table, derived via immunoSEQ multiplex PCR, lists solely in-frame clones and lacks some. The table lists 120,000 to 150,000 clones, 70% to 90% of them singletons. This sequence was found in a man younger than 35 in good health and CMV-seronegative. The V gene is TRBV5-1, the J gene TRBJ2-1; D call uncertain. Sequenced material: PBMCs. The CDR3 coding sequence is TGCGCCAGCAGCTTGGTTCTCACTGATGAGCAGTTCTTC. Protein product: CASSLVLTDEQFF.